This T cell receptor (beta chain) was documented in a study of cytomegalovirus exposure and HLA in healthy donors. Study at large: The 100 million to 140 million unique TCR beta sequences, from about 190 million T cells, were found by an earlier analysis. Study observations and caveats: While the bulk of TCR sequences proved rare, some public TCRs turned up in many donors.

Comment on this clone: Its antigen is not identified.

Researchers ran the PCR with 60 Vbeta and 13 Jbeta primers. The method was immunoSEQ multiplex PCR; TCRdb's version includes in-frame clones alone and lacks a portion of them. The profile shows about 170,000 clones, less than 85% of them singletons. Healthy bone marrow donors formed the donor group. Source material: PBMCs. The sequence was collected from a boy younger than 10 in good health and CMV-seronegative.

The CDR3 loop reads CASSYSQGNTEAFF. In DNA form, the CDR3 reads TGTGCCAGCAGTTATTCACAGGGGAACACTGAAGCTTTCTTT. This sequence joins TRBV6-5 and TRBJ1-1; tentative D call: TRBD1 (6 bases). The germline V gene has CDR1 MNHEY and CDR2 SVGAGI. The germline V and J ends were trimmed by 3 bases and 1 base, with 9 bases remaining between them. The CDR3 spans 14 residues.